Here is one T cell receptor (beta chain) with its context. A far larger clone is one base from this, pointing to a likely read error. The data stem from a study of shared clonotypes between healthy human individuals. CDR3 length: 13 amino acids. Germline CDR1 is GTSNPN and CDR2 is SVGIG (reference sequence). Generated by immunoSEQ multiplex PCR, the TCRdb table keeps only in-frame clones and is missing some. The sample has over 400,000 clones; around 85% are singletons. Sequenced sample: PBMCs. The chain couples TRBV30 to TRBJ2-5; D gene ambiguous. This receptor was obtained from a woman in her thirties or forties in good health. Some clones in this sample may be carry-over from other donors' samples. The CDR3 sequence is CARSHGSRETQYF. CDR3 sequence (DNA): TGTGCCCGGAGTCACGGCAGTCGGGAGACCCAGTACTTC.